Listed here are 21 T cell receptor beta chains from one sample, sequenced in a study of blood T cell repertoires in COVID-19. Measured with immunoSEQ multiplex PCR; TCRdb has only the in-frame clones, and not every one. The sample includes 200,000 or so clones, around 80% of them seen just once. Sequencing was done on a sample of peripheral blood. Source of these receptors: a man aged 25-45 years with active or convalescent COVID-19.

This clone was detected once. The chain combines TRBV19 with TRBJ2-3; D is unresolved. V was cut by 6 bases and J by 0 bases, with 4 bases left in between. The CDR3 is 12 residues long. Germline V gene data show CDR1 as LNHDA and CDR2 as SQIVND (reference sequence). The CDR3 nucleotides read TGTGCCAGTAGCGAGAGCACAGATACGCAGTATTTT. Protein: CASSESTDTQYF.

The chain couples TRBV4-1 to TRBJ1-2; no clear D. The germline V and J ends were trimmed by 3 bases and 0 bases, with 5 bases remaining between them. The germline V gene has CDR1 MGHRA and CDR2 YSYEKL. This CDR3 is 13 amino acids long. The CDR3 reads CASSHIANYGYTF. In DNA form, the CDR3 reads TGCGCCAGCAGCCACATAGCTAACTATGGCTACACCTTC.

The V gene is TRBV4-3, the J gene TRBJ1-2; D gene ambiguous. Trimming pared 1 base from V and 2 bases from J, leaving 8 bases between. From germline, CDR1 is LGHNA and CDR2 YSLEER. This CDR3 has 14 amino acids. Here the CDR3 reads CASSQAMENYGYTF. The CDR3 DNA sequence: TGCGCCAGCAGCCAAGCCATGGAGAACTATGGCTACACCTTC.

This clone was counted once. This chain joins TRBV6-2 or TRBV6-3 and TRBJ2-2; TRBD1 is a possible D gene (5 bases). Germline assignment: CDR1 MNHEY and CDR2 SVGEGT. V was clipped by 2 bases and J by 3 bases, with 10 bases between them. This CDR3 is built from 15 residues. The CDR3 region has the DNA TGTGCCAGCAGTTACCAGGGAACGGACACCGGGGAGCTGTTTTTT. Its protein is CASSYQGTDTGELFF.

The CDR3 DNA follows: TGTGCCAGCAGCGTAGGATCAGGGTCCTCCTACGAGCAGTACTTC. As protein: CASSVGSGSSYEQYF. The chain carries TRBV9 and TRBJ2-7, with a possible D match to TRBD1 (5 bases). CDR3 length: 15 amino acids. Trimming took off 0 bases at V and 0 bases at J, with 10 bases between the two ends. Germline CDR1 is SGDLS and CDR2 is YYNGEE.

This chain uses TRBV28 with TRBJ1-5; 7 bases fit TRBD1. This CDR3 is built from 14 residues. V lost 6 bases to trimming and J lost 6 bases; unmatched junction nucleotides: 8. Germline CDR1 MDHEN, CDR2 SYDVKM. The CDR3 DNA reads as TGTGCCAGCAGCTTAGACAGGGTTGGTCAGCCCCAGCATTTT. This codes for CASSLDRVGQPQHF.

This chain links TRBV28 with TRBJ2-2; 10 bases map to TRBD1. V trimming: 6 bases; J trimming: 6 bases; junction bases outside the gene matches: 22. The CDR3 covers 20 residues. CDR1 and CDR2 (germline): MDHEN, SYDVKM. CDR3 amino acids: CASRGERAGRDRGTAGELFF. The CDR3 nucleotides read TGTGCCAGCAGGGGCGAGAGGGCTGGGAGGGACAGGGGAACGGCCGGGGAGCTGTTTTTT.

The gene calls are TRBV9 and TRBJ2-3, with 8 bases fitting TRBD2. J lost 3 bases, V lost 3 bases, and 6 bases had no gene match. The CDR3 loop spans 15 amino acids. The germline V gene encodes CDR1 SGDLS and CDR2 YYNGEE. The DNA of the CDR3 is TGTGCCAGCAGCGAAGCGGGGGTGTCGACAGATACGCAGTATTTT. It is translated as CASSEAGVSTDTQYF.

Here the CDR3 DNA reads TGCGCCAGCAGCCAACTTCAGGGAACTGAAGCTTTCTTT. It yields the protein CASSQLQGTEAFF. The chain has TRBV4-3 and TRBJ1-1, with D possibly being TRBD1 (5 bases). The CDR3 totals 13 residues. Germline V gene data show CDR1 as LGHNA and CDR2 as YSLEER. V was clipped by 2 bases and J by 5 bases, with 9 bases between them.

This sequence joins TRBV6-2 or TRBV6-3 and TRBJ2-2, with 9 bases that match TRBD1. The CDR3 runs to 14 residues. Trimming at V came to 5 bases and at J to 6 bases, leaving 4 bases not matched to a gene. Per germline, CDR1 MNHEY and CDR2 SVGEGT. The CDR3 bases are TGTGCCAGCAGTGTACAGGGGGCGTCCGGGGAGCTGTTTTTT. Translating it yields CASSVQGASGELFF.

Written as DNA, the CDR3 is TGTGCCAGCAGAAGGGAAACAGGCGAAAAACTGTTTTTT. Protein: CASRRETGEKLFF. The J gene is TRBJ1-4, the V gene TRBV2; tentative D call: TRBD1 (5 bases). CDR1 and CDR2 (germline): SNHLY, FYNNEI. CDR3 length equals 13 residues. Trimming removed 6 bases from V and 8 bases from J, with 13 bases in between. The complete variable domain, with remaining parts taken from reference TRBV2 and TRBJ1-4, reads EPEVTQTPSHQVTQMGQEVILRCVPISNHLYFYWYRQILGQKVEFLVSFYNNEISEKSEIFDDQFSVERPDGSNFTLKIRSTKLEDSAMYFCASRRETGEKLFFGSGTQLSVL.

The chain employs TRBV28 and TRBJ1-2, with a possible D match to TRBD1 (6 bases). The germline V gene encodes CDR1 MDHEN and CDR2 SYDVKM. Trimming left V 5 bases short and J 6 bases short, with 13 bases between. There are 13 residues in the CDR3. Here the CDR3 DNA reads TGTGCCAGCAGTCTAGGGGCAGGGGATGGCTACACCTTC. Translated, it gives CASSLGAGDGYTF.

The rearrangement uses TRBV7-2 and TRBJ2-1, with TRBD2 as a possible D gene (6 bases). The CDR3 is made up of 15 amino acids. V was pared by 5 bases and J by 3 bases, with 14 bases between. CDR1 and CDR2 (germline): SGHTA, FQGNSA. The CDR3 DNA sequence: TGTGCCAGCAGCGGAGGGGTCTTTAACTACAATGAGCAGTTCTTC. The encoded protein is CASSGGVFNYNEQFF.

The J gene is TRBJ2-7, the V gene TRBV27; D might be TRBD2 (5 bases). Trimming took off 5 bases at V and 5 bases at J, with 16 bases between the two ends. The CDR3 has 14 amino acids. Germline values: CDR1 MNHEY, CDR2 SMNVEV (reference sequence). In nucleotides, the CDR3 is TGTGCCAGCAGTCAAACCTGGCGGGCCCACGAGCAGTACTTC. As protein: CASSQTWRAHEQYF.

This chain links TRBV5-1 with TRBJ2-5; tentative D call: TRBD1 (8 bases). The germline V and J ends were trimmed by 2 bases and 7 bases, with 24 bases remaining between them. Looked up from germline, CDR1 is SGHRS and CDR2 is YFSETQ. The CDR3 runs to 17 residues. The chain's CDR3 is CASSLQPDPTGGGTQYF. DNA of the CDR3: TGCGCCAGCAGCTTACAACCTGACCCTACAGGGGGGGGGACCCAGTACTTC. The variable domain in full, completed from reference TRBV5-1 and TRBJ2-5, reads KAGVTQTPRYLIKTRGQQVTLSCSPISGHRSVSWYQQTPGQGLQFLFEYFSETQRNKGNFPGRFSGRQFSNSRSEMNVSTLELGDSALYLCASSLQPDPTGGGTQYFGPGTRLLVL.

V and J are TRBV7-2 and TRBJ1-2, with TRBD1 identical over 7 bases. Germline-derived CDR1 and CDR2 are SGHTA and FQGNSA. This CDR3 region has 14 residues. V trimming: 3 bases; J trimming: 4 bases; junction bases outside the gene matches: 5. The CDR3: CASSFDRAGYGYTF. The CDR3 bases are TGTGCCAGCAGCTTCGACAGGGCGGGCTATGGCTACACCTTC.

In this sample, this clone turned up a few times. The chain's CDR3 is CASSPRTGNGYTF. As DNA, the CDR3 is TGCGCCAGCAGCCCCCGGACAGGGAACGGCTACACCTTC. The chain has TRBV4-1 and TRBJ1-2; TRBD1 agrees at 8 bases. Germline CDR1 and CDR2: MGHRA and YSYEKL. The CDR3 runs 13 residues. V was clipped by 4 bases and J by 8 bases; unmatched bases: 6.

The rearrangement links TRBV9 to TRBJ1-5; the D is unclear. V lost 0 bases to trimming and J lost 2 bases, with 9 bases between them. The germline V gene encodes CDR1 SGDLS and CDR2 YYNGEE. The CDR3 totals 15 residues. The CDR3, as DNA: TGTGCCAGCAGCGTAGGTTTAGCCGGCAATCAGCCCCAGCATTTT. Translated: CASSVGLAGNQPQHF.

The chain couples TRBV28 to TRBJ1-2, with 9 bases aligning to TRBD1. Germline V gene lookup returns CDR1 MDHEN and CDR2 SYDVKM. V shed 4 bases and J 8 bases; nucleotides not matched to a gene: 11. The CDR3 has 15 residues. The CDR3 DNA follows: TGTGCCAGCAGTTCTAGTCATACAGGGGGCGGAGGCTACACCTTC. This translates into CASSSSHTGGGGYTF.

The chain couples TRBV11-2 to TRBJ1-1; TRBD1 matches at 7 bases. CDR3 length equals 14 residues. The J segment lost 1 base and the V segment lost 6 bases, leaving 5 bases of the junction unmatched. Germline CDR1 reads SGHAT; CDR2 reads FQNNGV. The CDR3 loop reads CASREGQTNTEAFF. For the CDR3, the DNA is TGTGCCAGCAGGGAGGGACAGACGAACACTGAAGCTTTCTTT.

This clone was seen once. V gene TRBV24-1 combines with J gene TRBJ1-2; 8 bases match TRBD1. This CDR3 has 17 amino acids. V shed 2 bases, J shed 4 bases, and the junction held 11 bases outside the gene matches. Germline V gene data show CDR1 as KGHDR and CDR2 as SFDVKD. This CDR3 reads CATSDSALDRDAYGYTF. CDR3 sequence (DNA): TGTGCCACCAGTGATTCTGCCTTGGACAGGGACGCCTATGGCTACACCTTC.